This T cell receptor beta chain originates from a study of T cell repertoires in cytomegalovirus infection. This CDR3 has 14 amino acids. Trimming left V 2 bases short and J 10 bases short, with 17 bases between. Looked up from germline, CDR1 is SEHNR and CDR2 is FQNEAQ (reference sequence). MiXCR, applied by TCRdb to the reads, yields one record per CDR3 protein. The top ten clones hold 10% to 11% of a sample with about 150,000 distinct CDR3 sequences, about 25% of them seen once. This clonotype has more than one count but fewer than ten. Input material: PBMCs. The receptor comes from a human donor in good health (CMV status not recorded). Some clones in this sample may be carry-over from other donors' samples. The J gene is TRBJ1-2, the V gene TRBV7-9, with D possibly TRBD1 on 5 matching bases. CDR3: CASSLPGGYNDYTF. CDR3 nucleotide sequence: TGTGCCAGCAGCTTACCGGGGGGGTATAACGACTACACCTTC.